The 23 T cell receptor beta chains presented below share a single source sample, sequenced in a study of neurological immune-mediated disorders. TCRdb used MiXCR to reprocess the 5' RACE reads, holding one entry per CDR3 protein. In the table there are more than 35,000 distinct CDR3 sequences, approximately 2.8% of which are singletons. The sample comprised PBMCs. The receptors originated from a woman between 50 and 59 years old with multiple sclerosis.

This clonotype was observed at least ten times. V is TRBV20-1 and J is TRBJ2-7; possibly TRBD2 for D (6 bases). The CDR3 consists of 13 residues. Germline CDR1 is DFQATT and CDR2 is SNEGSKA (reference sequence). The germline V and J ends were trimmed by 6 bases and 3 bases, with 15 bases remaining between them. The CDR3 reads CSAYYGGNYEQYF. The CDR3 DNA is TGCAGTGCCTATTACGGCGGGAACTACGAGCAGTACTTC.

This clonotype was seen repeatedly, ten times or more. In DNA form, the CDR3 reads TGTGCCAGCAGACCTTCGGGACAGGCCTCCTACAATGAGCAGTTCTTC. This gives the protein CASRPSGQASYNEQFF. The chain carries TRBV2 and TRBJ2-1; the match to TRBD1 covers 8 bases. V shed 6 bases and J 0 bases; nucleotides not matched to a gene: 7. The CDR3 contains 16 residues. Germline loops: CDR1 SNHLY, CDR2 FYNNEI.

Note on this clonotype: Compared with germline, one end of the junction differs, possibly owing to a read error. The CDR3 DNA reads TGCGCCAGCAGCTTGGCCGGGAGGGGCCGGTCAACCCTCAACTTT. This encodes CASSLAGRGRSTLNF. The chain recombines TRBV5-1 with TRBJ1-6; tentative D call: TRBD1 (5 bases). Germline CDR1 and CDR2: SGHRS and YFSETQ. This CDR3 has 15 residues.

Many counts were recorded for this clonotype. The chain carries TRBV20-1 and TRBJ2-3, with 10 bases identical to TRBD2. The junction had 13 bases not matched to a gene; V was cut back by 5 bases and J by 5 bases. CDR3 length: 16 amino acids. CDR1 DFQATT and CDR2 SNEGSKA come from the germline V gene (reference sequence). CDR3 sequence: CSAGRYSGRRGDTQYF. The CDR3 coding sequence is TGCAGTGCTGGGCGCTATAGCGGGAGGCGTGGAGATACGCAGTATTTT.

This clonotype was counted many times. The V and J genes are TRBV5-1 and TRBJ2-7; 9 nucleotides align to TRBD2. CDR1 and CDR2 (germline): SGHRS, YFSETQ. The CDR3 runs 14 residues. The junction had 5 bases not matched to a gene; V was cut back by 4 bases and J by 3 bases. DNA of the CDR3: TGCGCCAGCAGCATACCGACTAGCGGCTACGAGCAGTACTTC. This codes for CASSIPTSGYEQYF.

This clonotype was observed a few times. A much bigger clone sits one base away, suggesting this may be a read error. The genes are TRBV5-1 and TRBJ2-4; D not certain. This CDR3 is 14 amino acids long. V was pared by 4 bases and J by 10 bases, with 18 bases between. Germline V gene lookup returns CDR1 SGHRS and CDR2 YFSETQ. The CDR3 reads CASSPEVGIEIQYF. CDR3 in DNA: TGCGCCAGCAGCCCGGAAGTGGGTATCGAAATTCAGTACTTC.

This clonotype was detected many times. The chain recombines TRBV20-1 with TRBJ1-5, with D possibly TRBD1 on 6 matching bases. The germline V gene has CDR1 DFQATT and CDR2 SNEGSKA (reference sequence). V dropped 3 bases and J dropped 0 bases, with 18 bases sitting between them. The CDR3 is 17 amino acids. The CDR3 DNA sequence: TGCAGTGCTAGCTTTTCTCTCGGACAGCTTAGCAATCAGCCCCAGCATTTT. Its translation: CSASFSLGQLSNQPQHF.

This clonotype was recorded at least ten times. This chain connects TRBV7-2 to TRBJ2-1, with 8 bases aligning to TRBD2. Germline CDR1 and CDR2: SGHTA and FQGNSA. Trimming at V came to 1 base and at J to 6 bases, leaving 5 bases not matched to a gene. The length of the CDR3 is 15 residues. The CDR3 loop reads CASSLGTSRTNEQFF. The CDR3 DNA sequence: TGTGCCAGCAGCTTAGGGACTAGCAGAACCAATGAGCAGTTCTTC.

This clonotype has a count of ten or more. This chain uses TRBV20-1 with TRBJ2-1; D is perhaps TRBD2 (6 bases). The germline V and J ends were trimmed by 3 bases and 2 bases, with 14 bases remaining between them. Germline CDR1 is DFQATT and CDR2 is SNEGSKA (reference sequence). The CDR3 is made up of 15 amino acids. DNA of the CDR3: TGCAGTGCTAGGGGTCGGAGGGGCACCTACAATGAGCAGTTCTTC. Protein product: CSARGRRGTYNEQFF.

In this sample, this clonotype turned up many times. The genes are TRBV20-1 and TRBJ2-1; TRBD1 matches at 7 bases. Per germline, CDR1 DFQATT and CDR2 SNEGSKA (reference sequence). The CDR3 sequence is 14 residues long. The V gene end was trimmed by 6 bases and the J gene end by 4 bases; junction bases not matched to a gene: 9. CDR3 DNA: TGCAGTGCAAAGACAGGGAGCACTTACAATGAGCAGTTCTTC. Its translation is CSAKTGSTYNEQFF.

This rearrangement joins TRBV20-1 to TRBJ2-7; D may be TRBD2 (6 bases). With 4 bases removed from V and 1 base from J, the gap between germline ends came to 11 bases. The V gene's germline CDR1 is DFQATT and CDR2 SNEGSKA (reference sequence). The CDR3 length is 13 residues. The CDR3 loop is CSAKRAGSYEQYF. The CDR3, as DNA: TGCAGTGCTAAGCGGGCCGGGTCCTACGAGCAGTACTTC.

This clonotype was seen at least ten times. V and J are TRBV5-1 and TRBJ1-2; 7 bases align to TRBD1. Germline CDR1 SGHRS, CDR2 YFSETQ. The CDR3 is made up of 14 amino acids. The V gene end was trimmed by 2 bases and the J gene end by 1 base; junction bases not matched to a gene: 2. CDR3 amino acids: CASSLTGDNYGYTF. For the CDR3, the DNA is TGCGCCAGCAGCTTAACAGGGGATAACTATGGCTACACCTTC.

This clonotype was seen repeatedly, ten times or more. The J gene is TRBJ2-1, the V gene TRBV20-1, with D tentatively TRBD2 (6 bases). The germline CDR1 and CDR2 sequences are DFQATT and SNEGSKA (reference sequence). Trimming cost V 5 bases and J 0 bases, with 11 bases left between them. The CDR3 loop spans 14 amino acids. CDR3 region: CSAGRSISYNEQFF. The CDR3 nucleotides are TGCAGTGCTGGGAGGTCCATCTCCTACAATGAGCAGTTCTTC.

Concerning this clonotype itself: This may stem from a read error, because a much larger clone lies one nucleotide away. This rearrangement joins TRBV3-1 to TRBJ2-7; D unclear. In germline, CDR1 is LGHDT, CDR2 YNNKEL (reference sequence). V was clipped by 5 bases and J by 4 bases, with 9 bases between them. The CDR3 loop spans 12 amino acids. The CDR3 DNA reads TGTGCCAGCAGCAAAGTCACGTACGAGCAGTACTTC. It codes for CASSKVTYEQYF.

This clonotype has at least ten counts. CDR3 sequence (DNA): TGTGCCAGCAGTCGGACAGGGAGCGAGCAGTACTTC. It translates to CASSRTGSEQYF. This chain connects TRBV12-3 or TRBV12-4 to TRBJ2-7; 8 bases are a match to TRBD1. The CDR3 is 12 amino acids. The V and J ends lost 5 bases and 6 bases, in that order; junction bases with no gene match: 3.

This clonotype was counted ten times or more. The gene calls are TRBV29-1 and TRBJ1-2, with a possible D match to TRBD1 (5 bases). The CDR3 is 13 amino acids. The germline gives CDR1 SQVTM, CDR2 ANQGSEA. V lost 1 base to trimming and J lost 2 bases, with 8 bases between them. CDR3 DNA sequence: TGCAGCGTTGAAGGACAGCTAAACTATGGCTACACCTTC. Translating gives CSVEGQLNYGYTF.

The sample holds many counts of this clonotype. This chain uses TRBV10-3 with TRBJ2-2; TRBD2 might be the D (6 bases). Germline CDR1 reads ENHRY; CDR2 reads SYGVKD. The CDR3 is 14 residues long. Deletions cut 6 bases from V and 2 bases from J, with 10 bases between. CDR3 coding DNA: TGTGCCATCAGGGTCGGGGGAAACACCGGGGAGCTGTTTTTT. Encoded protein: CAIRVGGNTGELFF.

This clonotype was counted ten times or more. The chain couples TRBV20-1 to TRBJ2-1; D uncertain. This CDR3 spans 15 amino acids. Deletions cut 0 bases from V and 0 bases from J, with 9 bases between. Germline assignment: CDR1 DFQATT and CDR2 SNEGSKA (reference sequence). DNA for the CDR3: TGCAGTGCTAGAGAATCCTCTAGCTCCTACAATGAGCAGTTCTTC. This gives the protein CSARESSSSYNEQFF.

This clonotype was observed at least ten times. The CDR3 reads CASSSHGNQPQHF. As DNA, the CDR3 is TGTGCCAGCAGCTCCCACGGGAATCAGCCCCAGCATTTT. The chain uses TRBV7-8 and TRBJ1-5; D call uncertain. Germline CDR1 reads SGHVS; CDR2 reads FQNEAQ. The V and J ends lost 4 bases and 4 bases respectively, with 8 bases between them. CDR3 length equals 13 residues.

This clonotype showed up just a few times. CDR3 nucleotides: TGTGCCAGCAAACCAGGTCTCCAAGAGACCCAGTACTTC. This gives the protein CASKPGLQETQYF. The rearrangement joins TRBV2 to TRBJ2-5; D is undetermined. The V gene lost 7 bases and the J gene lost 1 base, with 10 bases spanning the gap. The CDR3 spans 13 residues. Germline loops: CDR1 SNHLY, CDR2 FYNNEI.

The table lists this clonotype with many counts. CDR3 in amino acids: CASSQGAGRNNEQFF. The CDR3 nucleotides are TGTGCCAGCAGCCAAGGAGCGGGGCGAAACAATGAGCAGTTCTTC. The chain carries TRBV4-2 and TRBJ2-1, with 7 bases identical to TRBD2. Germline CDR1 reads LGHNA; CDR2 reads YNFKEQ. The CDR3 is made up of 15 amino acids. Trimming took 1 base from V and 5 from J; bases not matched to a gene: 5.

This clonotype was observed a handful of times. V and J are TRBV7-2 and TRBJ1-6; TRBD1 agrees at 8 bases. Trimming took 4 bases from V and 6 from J; bases not matched to a gene: 5. From germline, CDR1 is SGHTA and CDR2 FQGNSA. This CDR3 is 15 amino acids long. CDR3: CASSSPGQVNSPLHF. The CDR3 DNA is TGTGCCAGCAGCTCTCCGGGACAGGTTAATTCACCCCTCCACTTT. Full variable domain (outside the CDR3, taken from reference TRBV7-2 and TRBJ1-6): GAGVSQSPSNKVTEKGKDVELRCDPISGHTALYWYRQSLGQGLEFLIYFQGNSAPDKSGLPSDRFSAERTGGSVSTLTIQRTQQEDSAVYLCASSSPGQVNSPLHFGNGTRLTVT.

This clonotype was seen repeatedly, ten times or more. The J gene is TRBJ2-1, the V gene TRBV27; D gene uncertain. Trimming cost V 4 bases and J 0 bases, with 22 bases left between them. The CDR3 loop spans 19 amino acids. Germline V lookup: CDR1 MNHEY, CDR2 SMNVEV (reference sequence). The CDR3 coding sequence is TGTGCCAGCAGTTCCTCAACGCTGGTTAGCACAAGCTCCTACAATGAGCAGTTCTTC. Amino acid sequence: CASSSSTLVSTSSYNEQFF.